These T cell receptor beta chains were read from a single sample in a study of Graves' ophthalmopathy and Graves' hyperthyroidism. TCRdb independently ran MiXCR on the multiplex PCR reads; one entry per CDR3 protein. Of roughly 400,000 distinct CDR3 sequences in the sample, roughly 17% were seen once. The source material was peripheral blood. Receptors originate from an adult woman with stable Graves' hyperthyroidism. Both conserved end residues are part of each CDR3. Not all rows give a size; the values are once, few, many and, for expanded clones, a class.

>many|TRBV6-1
CASSDSGQPPQPQHF
>many|TRBV6-1
CASSEGGGKETQYF
>many|TRBV18
CASSPQGGDTEAFF
>many|TRBV10-3
CAISPDRPSSYEQYF
>many|TRBV20-1
CSARDQLSLGLDSPLHF
>many|TRBV28
CASSRSGLAGIITPKIAKNIQYF
>many|TRBV18
CASSLGLASDTEAFF
>many|TRBV4-2
CASSQHGGERSSYEQYF
>many|TRBV6-5
CASRPATEKRETQYF
>many|TRBV28
CASSLMGDKNIQYF
>-|TRBV7-9
CASSPKVRTGDAFF
>many|TRBV29-1
CSVTAKITAKNIQYF
>-|TRBV18
CASSPVLAGGQETKYF
>many|TRBV27
CASSPGSALGQGGYEQYF
>many|TRBV19
CASSFQIGYEQYF
>many|TRBV24-1
CATSDPGTDVYEQYF
>few|TRBV5-6
CASSSGSPYGYTF
>many|TRBV12-3/TRBV12-4
CASSLDPGDYGYTF
>many|TRBV7-9
CASWDGQGPEQYF
>many|TRBV28
CASRDGYSNQPQHF
>-|TRBV20-1
CSARLAGGAGELFF
>few|TRBV10-3
CAIRSGAEGYTF
>many|TRBV6-1
CASSGGGDGELFF
>few|TRBV7-9
CASSPQLENGYTF
>few|TRBV27
CASSSTAATQETQYF
>many|TRBV9
CASSVGPSGRYEQYF
>many|TRBV2
CASSGVSGQERYF
>many|TRBV5-1
CASSLAGGAFFPHEQYF
>many|TRBV19
CASTLWVGNQPQHF
>many|TRBV28
CASSGLGVGDTEAFF
>many|TRBV19
CASSIGGQETQYF
>many|TRBV12-3/TRBV12-4
CASSPSGKIQETQYF
>many|TRBV12-3/TRBV12-4
CATQSDTLTKQYF
>many|TRBV19
CASSTLNQDNYQETQYF
>many|TRBV4-1
CASSQDQVNTEAFF
>many|TRBV20-1
CSARGDSKNIQYF
>many|TRBV20-1
CSARDLTSGTGEQYF
>many|TRBV4-3
CASSPKWGRHSEAFF
>few|TRBV11-1
CASIVDRLAGNTGELFF
>many|TRBV5-1
CASSEGHRTYEQYF
>many|TRBV6-1
CASSERSQETQYF
>many|TRBV19
CASSYASSQPQHF
>few|TRBV12-3/TRBV12-4
CASAAGLNTGELFF
>-|TRBV7-8
CASSFRDRVTGELFF
>many|TRBV3-1
CASSQISSNTEAFF
>-|TRBV27
CASSPGEVWAWAIFSPLHF
>many|TRBV5-1
CASSAVYQPQHF
>many|TRBV12-3/TRBV12-4
CASRAHSGQYF
>many|TRBV5-1
CASSEGTGVRPQHF
>few|TRBV7-9
CASSFKVNTEAFF
>many|TRBV20-1
CSARDGPIEEAFF
>few|TRBV7-2
CASTPTADSSLGQYF